The rows below give T cell receptor beta chains drawn from one sample of a study of follicular helper T cells after annual influenza vaccination. Profiled with immunoSEQ multiplex PCR; TCRdb holds only in-frame clones, not every one. The sample has about 4,800 clones; 75% to 85% are singletons. Sequenced here: CXCR5+ CD38- circulating T follicular helper cells from blood, sampled 7 days after influenza vaccination. These receptors were obtained from an adult who received the influenza vaccine. CDR3s include the opening cysteine and the closing phenylalanine or tryptophan. D genes are given only for firm matches. Where a row states a size, it is once, few, many or the class of an expanded clone; other rows omit it.

j_call d_call v_call clone_size cdr3_nt cdr3_aa
TRBJ2-7 . TRBV6-6 . TGTGCCAGCAGATTCACCCTGAGCTCCTACGAGCAGTACTTC CASRFTLSSYEQYF
TRBJ1-1 . TRBV29-1 . TGCAGCGGAGAAACAGGAGGCACTGAAGCTTTCTTT CSGETGGTEAFF
TRBJ1-3 . TRBV10-3 . TGTGCCATCAGTGATACGGGGGGAAGCGGAAACACCATATATTTT CAISDTGGSGNTIYF
TRBJ1-1 . TRBV5-6 . TGTGCCAGCAGCATAAGGACTGAAGCTTTCTTT CASSIRTEAFF
TRBJ2-4 TRBD2 TRBV5-1 . TGCGCCAGCAGCTACTCTAGCGGGGAAAACATTCAGTACTTC CASSYSSGENIQYF
TRBJ2-1 . TRBV7-8 . TGTGCCAGCACTACCATCCGGGACGTCTCCTACAATGAGCAGTTCTTC CASTTIRDVSYNEQFF
TRBJ2-4 TRBD1 TRBV2 . TGTGCCAGCTTCCGGGACAGACAAAACATTCAGTACTTC CASFRDRQNIQYF
TRBJ1-1 . TRBV18 . TGTGCCAGCTCACCACAGGCCGGGGGGAACACTGAAGCTTTCTTT CASSPQAGGNTEAFF
TRBJ2-3 TRBD2 TRBV9 once TGTGCCAGCAGCCCCCGTCCGGTAGCGGGGGGCACAGATACGCAGTATTTT CASSPRPVAGGTDTQYF
TRBJ2-1 TRBD2 TRBV27 . TGTGCCAGCAGTTTATTTGGACTAGCGGGGGGTAACTCCTACAATGAGCAGTTCTTC CASSLFGLAGGNSYNEQFF
TRBJ2-3 TRBD2 TRBV18 . TGTGCCAGCTCACCAAAGCGGGGGGGCTCAGATACGCAGTATTTT CASSPKRGGSDTQYF
TRBJ2-2 . TRBV7-3 . TGTGCCAGCAGCTTAACAGGGGGGAACACCGGGGAGCTGTTTTTT CASSLTGGNTGELFF
TRBJ2-5 . TRBV18 . TGTGCCAGCTCACCACCGCAAGGAGCCATGTACCAAGAGACCCAGTACTTC CASSPPQGAMYQETQYF
TRBJ2-3 . TRBV4-3 few TGCGCCAGCAGCCAAGTGGGGGAAGAGTGGGGGCAGTATTTT CASSQVGEEWGQYF
TRBJ2-3 . TRBV4-3 . TGCGCCAGCAGCCACACCACAGCCACAGATACGCAGTATTTT CASSHTTATDTQYF
TRBJ1-6 . TRBV15 once TGTGCCACCAGCAGAGATTTGGGGGGACACACGAGCTCCTATAATTCACCCCTCCACTTT CATSRDLGGHTSSYNSPLHF
TRBJ2-3 TRBD2 TRBV5-1 . TGCGCCAGCAGCTTACAACCTAGCGGAGTGGTGGAGTATTTT CASSLQPSGVVEYF
TRBJ2-7 TRBD1 TRBV7-9 . TGTGCCAGCGGTAGGGACAGCCCACCCTACGAGCAGTACTTC CASGRDSPPYEQYF
TRBJ2-7 TRBD1 TRBV7-3 . TGTGCCAGCAGCTTGGGCCAGGGGGCAAAGGAGCAGTACTTC CASSLGQGAKEQYF
TRBJ2-7 . TRBV7-9 . TGTGCCAGCAGCTTAGCGGTTTCCGGGATAGGGGTGCAGTACTTC CASSLAVSGIGVQYF
TRBJ1-5 . TRBV6-5 . TGTGCCAGCAGTTTCTCAGGGCAGCCCCAGCATTTT CASSFSGQPQHF
TRBJ1-5 TRBD1 TRBV27 . TGTGCCAGCAGTTCTCGACAGGGGGCATATGGCAATCAGCCCCAGCATTTT CASSSRQGAYGNQPQHF
TRBJ1-3 . TRBV19 . TGTGCCAGTAGCGGAAACAGGAACTCTGGAAACACCATATATTTT CASSGNRNSGNTIYF
TRBJ2-5 TRBD2 TRBV7-8 . TGTGCCAGCAGCATCATAACTAGCGGGGGGGCCGGAGAGACCCAGTACTTC CASSIITSGGAGETQYF
TRBJ2-2 . TRBV7-6 . TGTGCCAGCAGCTTAGAGGGGATCGGGGAGCTGTTTTTT CASSLEGIGELFF
TRBJ2-3 . TRBV5-1 once TGCGCCAGCAGCTTGGGATCAACTACAGATACGCAGTATTTT CASSLGSTTDTQYF
TRBJ2-1 . TRBV6-1 . TGTGCCAGCAGTGAAATGAGTCAGGTAGTCAATGAGCAGTTCTTC CASSEMSQVVNEQFF
TRBJ1-6 . TRBV27 . TGTGCCAGCAGCATAAACAGAAATTCACCCCTCCACTTT CASSINRNSPLHF
TRBJ2-3 . TRBV18 . TGTGCCAGCTCACCACCAGAACGACGCACAGATACGCAGTATTTT CASSPPERRTDTQYF
TRBJ1-6 . TRBV9 . TGTGCCAGCAGCGTAGCTCGGGACGGGAATTCACCCCTCCACTTT CASSVARDGNSPLHF
TRBJ2-3 . TRBV2 once TGTGCCAGCAGCCGGGCGGTTTCCACAGATACGCAGTATTTT CASSRAVSTDTQYF
TRBJ2-3 TRBD2 TRBV5-6 . TGTGCCAGCAGCTTCGCGGGAGGCACAGATACGCAGTATTTT CASSFAGGTDTQYF
TRBJ2-2 TRBD2 TRBV5-5 few TGTGCCAGCAGCACGGGGGGGCTGGGGACCGGGGAGCTGTTTTTT CASSTGGLGTGELFF
TRBJ1-2 TRBD1 TRBV5-6 . TGTGCCAGCAGCCCTCAGGGGGCGAACTATGGCTACACCTTC CASSPQGANYGYTF
TRBJ2-3 . TRBV29-1 . TGCAGCGTTGATATCCCACCGGATACGCAGTATTTT CSVDIPPDTQYF
TRBJ2-5 . TRBV6-6 . TGTGCCGTCGGGCGGATACAAGAGACCCAGTACTTC CAVGRIQETQYF
TRBJ2-2 . TRBV25-1 . TGTGCCAAGATGACGGGCACCCAACACCGGGGAGCTGTTTTT CAKMTGTQHRGAVF
TRBJ2-1 . TRBV7-2 . TGTGCCAGCAGCTACAGGGCTACGGCCTACAATGAGCAGTTCTTC CASSYRATAYNEQFF
TRBJ2-5 . TRBV4-1 . TGCGCCAGCAGCCAAGGGAGGGTGCGGGAGACCCAGTACTTC CASSQGRVRETQYF
TRBJ2-6 . TRBV6-5 . TGTGCCAGCAGTTACTCGTCGGGCGGGGCCAACGTCCTGACTTTC CASSYSSGGANVLTF
TRBJ2-3 . TRBV7-9 once TGTGCCAGCAGGCACGATGGCAGGGGAGGTACGCAGTATTTT CASRHDGRGGTQYF
TRBJ1-4 . TRBV5-6 once TGTGCCAGCAGCTTGGCGGGAGGTGCTAATGAAAAACTGTTTTTT CASSLAGGANEKLFF
TRBJ2-5 . TRBV5-1 . TGCGCCAGCAGCTTGGATGGGCCCACCATTAAGTACTTC CASSLDGPTIKYF
TRBJ1-2 TRBD1 TRBV5-6 . TGTGCCAGCAGCTTGGACAGGGGGCGGCGGGGCTACACCTTC CASSLDRGRRGYTF
TRBJ1-1 . TRBV5-6 . TGTGCCAGCAGCCCTACGGGGACGAACACTGAAGCTTTCTTT CASSPTGTNTEAFF
TRBJ2-2 TRBD1 TRBV18 . TGTGCCAGCTCACCACGGACAGGGGACACCGGGGAGCTGTTTTTT CASSPRTGDTGELFF
TRBJ1-6 . TRBV10-1 few TGCGCCAGCAGTGAACAGGGTTTTGGGTCACCCCTCCACTTT CASSEQGFGSPLHF
TRBJ2-3 TRBD2 TRBV9 . TGTGCCAGCGCGACTAGCGTGGGCACAGATACGCAGTATTTT CASATSVGTDTQYF
TRBJ1-6 . TRBV10-3 . TGTGCCATCAGTGCCGAGCTAGGGGACCCCCTCCACTTT CAISAELGDPLHF
TRBJ1-4 TRBD1 TRBV18 once TGTGCCAGCTCACCACGTCAGGGGGATAATAATGAAAAACTGTTTTTT CASSPRQGDNNEKLFF
TRBJ2-7 . TRBV2 few TGTGCCAGCAGTGATCCCGGGCGGACGTCCTACGAGCAGTACTTC CASSDPGRTSYEQYF
TRBJ2-5 . TRBV15 . TGTGCCACCAGCAGAGACAGAGGAGAGACCCAGTACTTC CATSRDRGETQYF
TRBJ2-7 . TRBV18 . TGTGCCAGCTCCTCCCAAAGCTACGAGCAGTACTTC CASSSQSYEQYF
TRBJ2-3 . TRBV6-1 . TGTGCCAGCAGTGAATTGGGGACGCACGCGGGGGATACGCAGTATTTT CASSELGTHAGDTQYF
TRBJ2-3 . TRBV4-2 . TGTGCCAGCAGCGTTAGACTAGAGACAGATACGCAGTATTTT CASSVRLETDTQYF
TRBJ1-1 . TRBV4-3 . TGCGCCAGCAGCCAACGACGGTGGGGCACTGAAGCTTTCTTT CASSQRRWGTEAFF
TRBJ1-2 TRBD1 TRBV13 few TGTGCCAGCAGCCTTGGGACAGCCTACACCTTC CASSLGTAYTF
TRBJ1-1 . TRBV18 . TGTGCCAGCTCACCTTTATTGGACGCTGAAGCTTTCTTT CASSPLLDAEAFF
TRBJ2-7 . TRBV5-6 once TGTGCCAGCAGCGGGGGGCGGACCTACGAGCAGTACTTC CASSGGRTYEQYF